The entry that follows covers one T cell receptor beta chain sequence. What it binds is not known. Trimming pared 5 bases from V and 5 bases from J, leaving 12 bases between. Germline V CDR1 and CDR2: SEHNR, FQNEAQ (reference sequence). The CDR3 is 14 amino acids. The data belong to a study of cytomegalovirus exposure and HLA in healthy donors. Findings and caveats of the study: Roughly uniform depth of sequencing across donors was assumed in presence/absence analyses. Follow-up analysis found HLA locus-dependent TCR association rates, highest for DRB1 and lowest for HLA-C. Some highly shared sequence variants likely arose as a pipeline artifact.

Primers included in the PCR were 60 Vbeta and 13 Jbeta primers. Repertoires were generated with immunoSEQ multiplex PCR, while TCRdb's copy carries only in-frame clones and drops some. This table has approximately 93,000 clones, approximately 64% appearing once. This clonotype was sampled from a boy between 10 and 17 years old in good health and CMV-seropositive. The chain carries TRBV7-9 and TRBJ1-4; D not certain. The source material was PBMCs. CDR3 protein: CASSPRRSNEKLFF. As DNA, the CDR3 is TGTGCCAGCAGCCCCCGACGGAGCAATGAAAAACTGTTTTTT.